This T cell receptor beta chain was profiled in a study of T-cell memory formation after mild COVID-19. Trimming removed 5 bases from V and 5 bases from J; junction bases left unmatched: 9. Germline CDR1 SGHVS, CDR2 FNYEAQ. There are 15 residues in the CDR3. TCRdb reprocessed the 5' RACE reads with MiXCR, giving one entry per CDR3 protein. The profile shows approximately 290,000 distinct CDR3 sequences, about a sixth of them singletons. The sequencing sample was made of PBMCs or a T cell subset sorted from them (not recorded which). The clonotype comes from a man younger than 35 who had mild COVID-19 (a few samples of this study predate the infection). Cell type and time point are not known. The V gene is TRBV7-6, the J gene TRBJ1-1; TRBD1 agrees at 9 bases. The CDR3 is CASSTTDRGGTEAFF. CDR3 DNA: TGTGCCAGCAGCACAACAGACAGGGGGGGTACTGAAGCTTTCTTT.